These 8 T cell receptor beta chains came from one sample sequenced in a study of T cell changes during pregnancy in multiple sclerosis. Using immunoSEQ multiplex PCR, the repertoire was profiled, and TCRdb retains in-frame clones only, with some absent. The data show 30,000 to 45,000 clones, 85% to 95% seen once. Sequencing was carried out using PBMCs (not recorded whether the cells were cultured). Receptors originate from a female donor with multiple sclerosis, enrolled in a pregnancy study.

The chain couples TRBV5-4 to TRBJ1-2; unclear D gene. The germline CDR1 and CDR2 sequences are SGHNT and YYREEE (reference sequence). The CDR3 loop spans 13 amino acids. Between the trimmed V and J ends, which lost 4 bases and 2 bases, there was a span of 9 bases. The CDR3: CASSPGRNYGYTF. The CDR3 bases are TGTGCCAGCAGCCCCGGTCGCAACTATGGCTACACCTTC.

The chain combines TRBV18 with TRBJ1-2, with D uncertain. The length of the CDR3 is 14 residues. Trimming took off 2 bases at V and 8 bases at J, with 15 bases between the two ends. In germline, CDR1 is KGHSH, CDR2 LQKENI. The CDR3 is CASSPGQEVEGYTF. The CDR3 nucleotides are TGTGCCAGCTCACCAGGGCAGGAGGTGGAGGGCTACACCTTC.

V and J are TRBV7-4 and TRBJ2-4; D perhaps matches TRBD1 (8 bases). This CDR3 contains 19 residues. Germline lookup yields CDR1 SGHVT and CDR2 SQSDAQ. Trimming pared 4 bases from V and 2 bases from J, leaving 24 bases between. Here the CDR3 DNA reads TGTGCCAGCAGCTCCGAAGGACAGGGCGGGGGTTCGTCCAAAAACATTCAGTACTTC. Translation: CASSSEGQGGGSSKNIQYF.

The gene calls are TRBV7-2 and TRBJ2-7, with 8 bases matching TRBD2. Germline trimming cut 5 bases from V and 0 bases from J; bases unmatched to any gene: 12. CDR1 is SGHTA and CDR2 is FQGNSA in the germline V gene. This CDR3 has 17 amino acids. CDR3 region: CASSGTGGRYSSYEQYF. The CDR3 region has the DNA TGTGCCAGCAGCGGTACGGGGGGGCGCTATAGCTCCTACGAGCAGTACTTC. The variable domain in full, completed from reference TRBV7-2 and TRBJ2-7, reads GAGVSQSPSNKVTEKGKDVELRCDPISGHTALYWYRQSLGQGLEFLIYFQGNSAPDKSGLPSDRFSAERTGGSVSTLTIQRTQQEDSAVYLCASSGTGGRYSSYEQYFGPGTRLTVT.

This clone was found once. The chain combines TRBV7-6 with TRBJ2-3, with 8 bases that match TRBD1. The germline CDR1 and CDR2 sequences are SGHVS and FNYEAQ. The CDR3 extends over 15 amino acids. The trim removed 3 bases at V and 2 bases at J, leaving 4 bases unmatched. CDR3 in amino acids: CASSFGQGYTDTQYF. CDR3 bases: TGTGCCAGCAGCTTTGGACAGGGCTACACAGATACGCAGTATTTT.

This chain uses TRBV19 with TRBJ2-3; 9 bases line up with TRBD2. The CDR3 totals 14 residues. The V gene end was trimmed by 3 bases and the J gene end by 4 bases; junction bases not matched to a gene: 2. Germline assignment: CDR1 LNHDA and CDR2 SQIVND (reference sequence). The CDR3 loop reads CASSIRLAADTQYF. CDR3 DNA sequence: TGTGCCAGTAGTATCAGACTAGCGGCAGATACGCAGTATTTT.

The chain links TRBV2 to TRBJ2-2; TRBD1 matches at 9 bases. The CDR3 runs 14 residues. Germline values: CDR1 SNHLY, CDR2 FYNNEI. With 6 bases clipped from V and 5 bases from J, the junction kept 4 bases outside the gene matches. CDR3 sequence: CASSGTGLTGELFF. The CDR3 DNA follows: TGTGCCAGCAGCGGGACAGGGCTGACCGGGGAGCTGTTTTTT.

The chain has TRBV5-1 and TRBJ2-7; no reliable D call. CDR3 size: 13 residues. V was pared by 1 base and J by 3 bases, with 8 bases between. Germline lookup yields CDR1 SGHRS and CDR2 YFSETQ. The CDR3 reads CASSLSLDYEQYF. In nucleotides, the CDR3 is TGCGCCAGCAGCTTGAGTCTAGACTACGAGCAGTACTTC.